Presented here are 10 T cell receptor beta chains from one specimen sequenced in a study of blood T cells in healthy people across ages. Primers used in a second PCR of about 6 to 12 cycles were a sample-barcoded 5' primer and a J-beta primer mix. Using its own MiXCR run on the 5' RACE reads, TCRdb lists one record per CDR3 protein. The top ten hold roughly 26% of the sample, which has some 780,000 distinct CDR3 sequences, just over 55% seen once. What was sequenced was blood. The receptors come from a man between 35 and 55 years old in good health.

V and J are TRBV20-1 and TRBJ2-3; no clear D gene. V was cut by 0 bases and J by 0 bases, with 13 bases left in between. CDR3 size: 16 residues. Germline lookup yields CDR1 DFQATT and CDR2 SNEGSKA (reference sequence). The chain's CDR3 is CSARDGLSPSTDTQYF. CDR3 DNA sequence: TGCAGTGCTAGAGATGGGCTTAGTCCTAGCACAGATACGCAGTATTTT.

The chain couples TRBV3-1 to TRBJ2-7; no clear D gene. CDR3 length: 14 residues. Germline loops: CDR1 LGHDT, CDR2 YNNKEL (reference sequence). V was pared by 0 bases and J by 2 bases, with 8 bases between. The DNA of the CDR3 is TGTGCCAGCAGCCAAGATGCAGCTACCTACGAGCAGTACTTC. Residues: CASSQDAATYEQYF.

The rearrangement uses TRBV10-3 and TRBJ1-6; D not certain. This CDR3 has 17 amino acids. The germline CDR1 and CDR2 sequences are ENHRY and SYGVKD. Deletions cut 2 bases from V and 1 base from J, with 12 bases between. The chain's CDR3 is CAISEDRLESYNSPLHF. The CDR3 coding sequence is TGTGCCATCAGTGAGGACCGTCTGGAGTCCTATAATTCACCCCTCCACTTT.

V is TRBV2 and J is TRBJ2-1; TRBD1 might be the D (5 bases). CDR1 is SNHLY, CDR2 FYNNEI, per germline. This CDR3 spans 13 amino acids. Trimming removed 8 bases at V and 9 bases at J, with 17 bases between. The CDR3 nucleotides read TGTGCCAGCCAGTTCGAGGACACACCTGAGCAGTTCTTC. Its translation: CASQFEDTPEQFF.

The V call is TRBV6-5, the J call TRBJ2-7; D is possibly TRBD1 or TRBD2 (5 bases each). Germline assignment: CDR1 MNHEY and CDR2 SVGAGI. This CDR3 is built from 11 residues. With 5 bases removed from V and 6 bases from J, the gap between germline ends came to 8 bases. As DNA, the CDR3 is TGTGCCAGCAGTCCGGGGCGCGAGCAGTACTTC. It translates to CASSPGREQYF.

The V call is TRBV4-2, the J call TRBJ1-1; perhaps TRBD1 as D (6 bases). V lost 0 bases, J lost 5 bases, and 13 bases lay in between. This CDR3 comprises 15 residues. The germline V gene encodes CDR1 LGHNA and CDR2 YNFKEQ. The CDR3 nucleotides are TGTGCCAGCAGCCAAGAAACGGACAGTCCTACTGAAGCTTTCTTT. Protein sequence: CASSQETDSPTEAFF.

The V call is TRBV29-1, the J call TRBJ2-3; D may be TRBD1 (6 bases). CDR1 is SQVTM and CDR2 is ANQGSEA in the germline V gene. CDR3 size: 14 residues. Trimming took off 7 bases at V and 2 bases at J, with 16 bases between the two ends. The CDR3 DNA reads as TGCAGCGCGAGATTGACAGGACCCACAGATACGCAGTATTTT. This gives the protein CSARLTGPTDTQYF.

This chain links TRBV4-2 with TRBJ2-5; 13 positions match TRBD2. Germline assignment: CDR1 LGHNA and CDR2 YNFKEQ. CDR3 length equals 18 residues. V gave up 4 bases and J gave up 5 bases; unmatched junction bases: 13. Here the CDR3 reads CASSRNIGLAGAGETQYF. In nucleotides, the CDR3 is TGTGCCAGCAGCCGAAACATCGGACTAGCGGGAGCAGGCGAGACCCAGTACTTC.

This clonotype was seen a single time. The J gene is TRBJ2-5, the V gene TRBV7-2; D call uncertain. Looked up from germline, CDR1 is SGHTA and CDR2 is FQGNSA. The CDR3 spans 15 residues. With 5 bases removed from V and 0 bases from J, the gap between germline ends came to 13 bases. CDR3 nucleotide sequence: TGTGCCAGCAGCGATAGAACGGTGTACCAAGAGACCCAGTACTTC. Encoded protein: CASSDRTVYQETQYF.

The V and J genes are TRBV27 and TRBJ2-3, with D maybe TRBD2 (5 bases). V lost 7 bases to trimming and J lost 5 bases, with 19 bases between them. This CDR3 has 15 amino acids. Germline V gene sequence: CDR1 MNHEY, CDR2 SMNVEV (reference sequence). The CDR3 DNA reads TGTGCCAGCACCCCCCATGCGGGTACCCAAGATACGCAGTATTTT. Protein: CASTPHAGTQDTQYF.